This is a list of T cell receptor beta chains from one sample in a study of shared clonotypes between healthy human individuals. The assay was immunoSEQ multiplex PCR, and TCRdb's table has in-frame clones only and misses some. In the table there are 1.5 million to 2.5 million clones, about 95% of which are singletons. Sequencing was done on a sample of naive CD8+ T cells sorted from blood. The receptor source for this set is a man aged 18 to 30 in good health. Each CDR3 is given with its conserved first and last residue. Fields, in order: CDR3 DNA, CDR3 protein, clone size, J gene, V gene, D gene. The D gene is left open where the match is weak. The size of a clone is reported for some rows only, either as once, few or many, or as a class for expanded clones.

TGTGCTAGCAGCTTAGATTCTACTAGCGGGGGGATCCAGTACTTC,CASSLDSTSGGIQYF,-,TRBJ2-5,TRBV7-7,TRBD2
TGTGCCAGCAGACAGGCCAGTCGTAGCGAGCAGTACTTC,CASRQASRSEQYF,-,TRBJ2-7,TRBV6-1,-
TGTGCCATCAGTGCCCCGGGAGATCAACAGTTCTTC,CAISAPGDQQFF,-,TRBJ2-1,TRBV10-3,-
TGTGCCATCAGTGACGAAGGGGGAGAAGGGACTGAAGCTTTCTTT,CAISDEGGEGTEAFF,once,TRBJ1-1,TRBV10-3,-
TGTGCCAGCAGTGAAATCCATGGGTCGTACGAGCAGTACTTC,CASSEIHGSYEQYF,-,TRBJ2-7,TRBV6-1,-
TGTGCCAGCATCAGGGAAAGGACAGATACGCAGTATTTT,CASIRERTDTQYF,-,TRBJ2-3,TRBV28,-
TGTGCCAGGGGTCGGAGGGGGAGCCCCAATGAGCAGTTCTTC,CARGRRGSPNEQFF,-,TRBJ2-1,TRBV2,-
TGTGCCACCACAGCGGGGGGAGCCAAAAACATTCAGTACTTC,CATTAGGAKNIQYF,-,TRBJ2-4,TRBV5-3,TRBD2
TGTGCCAGCAGCCCCGGACAGGTCGCCTACGAGCAGTACTTC,CASSPGQVAYEQYF,-,TRBJ2-7,TRBV5-6,TRBD1
TGTGCCAGCAGTACCGGGACAGGGGGCCACGGGGAGCTGTTTTTT,CASSTGTGGHGELFF,-,TRBJ2-2,TRBV6-6,TRBD1
TGTGCCATCAGTGAGTCGCGCCCGGGACAGATGAACACTGAAGCTTTCTTT,CAISESRPGQMNTEAFF,-,TRBJ1-1,TRBV10-3,TRBD1
TGTGCCAGCACCGCGGGGGGCGGCGGTGACAATGAGCAGTTCTTC,CASTAGGGGDNEQFF,-,TRBJ2-1,TRBV9,TRBD2
TGTGCCAGCAGCGGACGGGAATTCTCCTATGGCTACACCTTC,CASSGREFSYGYTF,-,TRBJ1-2,TRBV9,-
TGTGCCAGCAGCAGTGTTTTGAAGGAGACCCAGTACTTC,CASSSVLKETQYF,-,TRBJ2-5,TRBV7-6,-
TGTGCCAGCAGTCCCGTTTGGGGAACCGGTTACGAGCAGTACTTC,CASSPVWGTGYEQYF,-,TRBJ2-7,TRBV28,-
TGTGCCAGCAGCTCAGAAGGACAGTCCTACGAGCAGTACTTC,CASSSEGQSYEQYF,-,TRBJ2-7,TRBV13,-
TGTGCCAGCAGTTCTGGGGGAGTCTACAATGAGCAGTTCTTC,CASSSGGVYNEQFF,-,TRBJ2-1,TRBV27,-
TGTGCCAGCAGAGGGGAGAGATACTATGGCTACACCTTC,CASRGERYYGYTF,-,TRBJ1-2,TRBV9,-
TGTGCCAGCAGTGAGGCAGGGTTGCCCTATGGCTACACCTTC,CASSEAGLPYGYTF,-,TRBJ1-2,TRBV2,-
TGTGCCAGCAGCAATCCGGGACAGGGGGCCGAGCAGTACTTC,CASSNPGQGAEQYF,-,TRBJ2-7,TRBV5-4,TRBD1
TGTGCCAGCAGCCCGGGACAGGGGGTTAAGGAGACCCAGTACTTC,CASSPGQGVKETQYF,-,TRBJ2-5,TRBV7-2,TRBD1
TGTGCCAGCAGTCGAAAGACAGACCTACGCAATGAGCAGTTCTTC,CASSRKTDLRNEQFF,-,TRBJ2-1,TRBV2,-
TGTGCCAGCAGCCCCACTCCCGAGGACGGCTACGAGCAGTACTTC,CASSPTPEDGYEQYF,-,TRBJ2-7,TRBV5-8,-
TGTGCCAGCAGCTACGGGGTCGGGACGGGGGAGCAGTACTTC,CASSYGVGTGEQYF,-,TRBJ2-7,TRBV6-5,-